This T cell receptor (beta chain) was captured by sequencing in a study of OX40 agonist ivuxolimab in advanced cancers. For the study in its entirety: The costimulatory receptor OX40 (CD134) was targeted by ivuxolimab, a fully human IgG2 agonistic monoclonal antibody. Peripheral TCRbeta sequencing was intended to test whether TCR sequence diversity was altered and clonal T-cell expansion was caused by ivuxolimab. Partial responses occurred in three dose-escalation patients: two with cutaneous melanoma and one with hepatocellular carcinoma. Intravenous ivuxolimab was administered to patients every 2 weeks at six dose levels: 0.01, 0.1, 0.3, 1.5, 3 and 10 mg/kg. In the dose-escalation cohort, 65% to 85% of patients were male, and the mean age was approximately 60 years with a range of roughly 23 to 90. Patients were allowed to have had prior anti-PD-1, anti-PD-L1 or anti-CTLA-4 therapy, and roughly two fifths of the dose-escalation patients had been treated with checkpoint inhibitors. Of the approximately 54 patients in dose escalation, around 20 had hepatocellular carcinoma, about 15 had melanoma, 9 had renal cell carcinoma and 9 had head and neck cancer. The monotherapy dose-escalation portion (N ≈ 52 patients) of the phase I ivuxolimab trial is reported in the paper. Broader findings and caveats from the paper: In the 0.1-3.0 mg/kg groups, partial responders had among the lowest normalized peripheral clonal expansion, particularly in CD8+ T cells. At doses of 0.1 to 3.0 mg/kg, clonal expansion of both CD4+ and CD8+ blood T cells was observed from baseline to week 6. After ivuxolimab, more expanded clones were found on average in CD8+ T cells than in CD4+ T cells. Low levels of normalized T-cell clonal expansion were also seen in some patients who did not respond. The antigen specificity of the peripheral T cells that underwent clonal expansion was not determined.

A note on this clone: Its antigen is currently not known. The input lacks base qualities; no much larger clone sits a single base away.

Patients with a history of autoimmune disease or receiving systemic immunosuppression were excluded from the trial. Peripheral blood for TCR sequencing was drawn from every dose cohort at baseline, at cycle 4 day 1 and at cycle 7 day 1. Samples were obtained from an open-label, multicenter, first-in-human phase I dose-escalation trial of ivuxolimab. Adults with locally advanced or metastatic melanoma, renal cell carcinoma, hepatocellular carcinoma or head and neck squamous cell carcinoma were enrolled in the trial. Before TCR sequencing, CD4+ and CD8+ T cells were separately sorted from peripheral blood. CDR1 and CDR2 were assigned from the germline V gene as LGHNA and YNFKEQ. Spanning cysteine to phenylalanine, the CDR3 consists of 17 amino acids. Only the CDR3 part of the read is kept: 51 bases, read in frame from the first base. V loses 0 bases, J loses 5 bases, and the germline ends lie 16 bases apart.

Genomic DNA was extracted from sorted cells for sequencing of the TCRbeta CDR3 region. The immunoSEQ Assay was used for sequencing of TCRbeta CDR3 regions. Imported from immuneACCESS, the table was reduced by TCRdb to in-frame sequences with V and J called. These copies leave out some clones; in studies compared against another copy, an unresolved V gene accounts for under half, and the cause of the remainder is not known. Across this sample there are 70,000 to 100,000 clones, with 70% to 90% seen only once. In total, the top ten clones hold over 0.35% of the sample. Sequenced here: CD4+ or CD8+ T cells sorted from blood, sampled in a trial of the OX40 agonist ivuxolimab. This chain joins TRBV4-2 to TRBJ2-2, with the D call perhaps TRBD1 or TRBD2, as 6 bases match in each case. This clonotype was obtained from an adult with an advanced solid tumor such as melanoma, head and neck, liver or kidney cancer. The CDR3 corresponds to CASSQEGTGRRTGELFF. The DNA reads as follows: TGTGCCAGCAGCCAAGAGGGCACAGGGAGGAGGACCGGGGAGCTGTTTTTT.